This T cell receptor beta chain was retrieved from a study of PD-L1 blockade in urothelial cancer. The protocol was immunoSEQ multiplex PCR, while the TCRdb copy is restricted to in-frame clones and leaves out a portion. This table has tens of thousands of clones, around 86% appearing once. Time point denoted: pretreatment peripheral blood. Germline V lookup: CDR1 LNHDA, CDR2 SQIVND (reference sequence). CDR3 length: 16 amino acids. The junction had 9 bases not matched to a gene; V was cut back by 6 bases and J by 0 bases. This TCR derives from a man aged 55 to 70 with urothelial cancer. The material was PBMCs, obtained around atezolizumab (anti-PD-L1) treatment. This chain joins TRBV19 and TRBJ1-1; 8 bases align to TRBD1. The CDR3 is CASRDPGQAMNTEAFF. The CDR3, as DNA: TGTGCCAGTAGAGATCCGGGACAGGCAATGAACACTGAAGCTTTCTTT.